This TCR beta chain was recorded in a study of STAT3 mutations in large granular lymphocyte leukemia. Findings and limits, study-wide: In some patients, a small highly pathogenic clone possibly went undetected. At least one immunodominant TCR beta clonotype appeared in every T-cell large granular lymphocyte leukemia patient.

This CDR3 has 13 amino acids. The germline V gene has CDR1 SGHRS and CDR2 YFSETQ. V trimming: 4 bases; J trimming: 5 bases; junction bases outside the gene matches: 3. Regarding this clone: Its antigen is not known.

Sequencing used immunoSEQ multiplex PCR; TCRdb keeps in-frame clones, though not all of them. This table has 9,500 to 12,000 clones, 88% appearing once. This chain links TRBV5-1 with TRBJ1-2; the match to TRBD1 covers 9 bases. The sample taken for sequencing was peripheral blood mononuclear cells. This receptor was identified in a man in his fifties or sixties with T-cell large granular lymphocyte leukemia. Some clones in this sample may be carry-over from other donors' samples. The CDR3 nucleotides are TGCGCCAGCAGCCCGGGACAGGGATATGGCTACACCTTC. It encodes CASSPGQGYGYTF.